The 32 T cell receptor beta chains reported below all come from one sample, sequenced in a study of shared clonotypes between healthy human individuals. Sequencing was performed with immunoSEQ multiplex PCR; in TCRdb, only in-frame clones are kept and a portion is missing. This sample carries hundreds of thousands of clones, roughly 72% of them seen once, and the ten largest clones take around 1.8%. The sample taken for sequencing was memory CD4+ T cells sorted from blood. Subset in this sample: CD45RA-negative fraction. Receptors were obtained from a woman between 25 and 40 years old in good health.

The rearrangement links TRBV2 to TRBJ2-7; no clear D gene. The germline V gene has CDR1 SNHLY and CDR2 FYNNEI. V was cut by 7 bases and J by 2 bases, with 9 bases left in between. The CDR3 covers 12 residues. CDR3 residues: CASTQLTYEQYF. The CDR3 DNA sequence: TGTGCCAGCACCCAGCTCACCTACGAGCAGTACTTC. The full variable domain, with the rest looked up from reference TRBV2 and TRBJ2-7, is EPEVTQTPSHQVTQMGQEVILRCVPISNHLYFYWYRQILGQKVEFLVSFYNNEISEKSEIFDDQFSVERPDGSNFTLKIRSTKLEDSAMYFCASTQLTYEQYFGPGTRLTVT.

The J gene is TRBJ2-2, the V gene TRBV10-1; the D gene could be TRBD1 or TRBD2 (6 bases each). The CDR3 is 14 amino acids. V lost 10 bases and J 1 base, leaving 13 bases between the germline ends. CDR1 and CDR2 (germline): WNHNN, SYGVQD (reference sequence). This chain's CDR3 is CATGDSMNTGELFF. CDR3 in DNA: TGCGCCACAGGGGACTCCATGAACACCGGGGAGCTGTTTTTT.

This clone came up a few times. CDR3 DNA: TGTGCCAGCTCTCCTTTCTGGACAGGGGTGCGGACCGGGGAGCTGTTTTTT. It codes for CASSPFWTGVRTGELFF. J is TRBJ2-2 and V is TRBV7-3; 9 positions match TRBD1. V dropped 8 bases and J dropped 5; count of bases not matched to a gene: 15. This CDR3 comprises 17 residues. Germline CDR1 reads SGHTA; CDR2 reads FQGTGA.

A remark on this clone: Other DNA sequences of this sample code for an identical CDR3. CDR3 residues: CASSRLAGDAGELFF. CDR3 coding DNA: TGTGCCAGTAGTCGCCTAGCGGGAGACGCCGGGGAGCTGTTTTTT. The chain is built from TRBV19 and TRBJ2-2; 10 positions agree with TRBD2. Germline CDR1 and CDR2: LNHDA and SQIVND (reference sequence). J gave up 6 bases and V 5 bases, and 6 bases lay outside the gene matches. The CDR3 is 15 residues long. The complete variable domain, with remaining parts taken from reference TRBV19 and TRBJ2-2, reads DGGITQSPKYLFRKEGQNVTLSCEQNLNHDAMYWYRQDPGQGLRLIYYSQIVNDFQKGDIAEGYSVSREKKESFPLTVTSAQKNPTAFYLCASSRLAGDAGELFFGEGSRLTVL.

The CDR3 is CSASKGGGYTF. DNA for the CDR3: TGCAGTGCTAGCAAGGGGGGAGGCTACACCTTC. This chain joins TRBV20-1 and TRBJ1-2; a weak D match, TRBD1 (6 bases). V lost 3 bases, J lost 8 bases, and 10 bases lay in between. This CDR3 is 11 amino acids long. Germline V gene sequence: CDR1 DFQATT, CDR2 SNEGSKA (reference sequence).

The rearrangement links TRBV9 to TRBJ2-2, with 7 bases aligning to TRBD1. V gave up 2 bases and J gave up 5 bases; unmatched junction bases: 6. This CDR3 is 15 amino acids long. Germline V gene lookup returns CDR1 SGDLS and CDR2 YYNGEE. Here the CDR3 reads CASSVNRGGTGELFF. The CDR3 nucleotides are TGTGCCAGCAGCGTTAACAGGGGTGGAACCGGGGAGCTGTTTTTT.

The rearrangement joins TRBV27 to TRBJ2-4, with 9 bases that match TRBD1. V lost 6 bases and J lost 9; bases outside the gene matches: 9. CDR1 is MNHEY and CDR2 is SMNVEV in the germline V gene (reference sequence). The CDR3 is 14 residues long. The CDR3, as DNA: TGTGCCAGCAGCGGGGACAGGGAATTGAGCATTCAGTACTTC. Amino acids: CASSGDRELSIQYF.

This clone appeared once. The chain joins TRBV25-1 to TRBJ2-7; either TRBD1 or TRBD2 may fit D (5 bases each). Germline lookup yields CDR1 MGHDK and CDR2 SYGVNS. The CDR3 runs to 14 residues. V was shortened by 4 bases and J by 3 bases, with 13 bases between the two germline ends. The CDR3 sequence: CASSAPGRLYEQYF. In DNA form, the CDR3 reads TGTGCCAGCAGTGCTCCGGGACGGCTCTACGAGCAGTACTTC.

The rearrangement joins TRBV6-5 to TRBJ2-7; the match to TRBD1 covers 9 bases. The CDR3 loop spans 15 amino acids. V lost 5 bases and J lost 4; bases outside the gene matches: 9. CDR1 MNHEY and CDR2 SVGAGI come from the germline V gene. The CDR3: CASSLRQGEMYEQYF. In nucleotides, the CDR3 is TGTGCCAGCAGTCTAAGACAGGGGGAGATGTACGAGCAGTACTTC.

The V gene is TRBV19, the J gene TRBJ2-7; tentative D call: TRBD2 (5 bases). In germline, CDR1 is LNHDA, CDR2 SQIVND (reference sequence). The germline V and J ends were trimmed by 5 bases and 1 base, with 12 bases remaining between them. This CDR3 spans 14 amino acids. CDR3 region: CASSARAPSYEQYF. In nucleotides, the CDR3 is TGTGCCAGTAGTGCGAGGGCTCCATCCTACGAGCAGTACTTC. Complete variable domain (other parts from reference TRBV19 and TRBJ2-7): DGGITQSPKYLFRKEGQNVTLSCEQNLNHDAMYWYRQDPGQGLRLIYYSQIVNDFQKGDIAEGYSVSREKKESFPLTVTSAQKNPTAFYLCASSARAPSYEQYFGPGTRLTVT.

The V and J genes are TRBV7-9 and TRBJ2-7; D not certain. The germline gives CDR1 SEHNR, CDR2 FQNEAQ (reference sequence). V was shortened by 5 bases and J by 3 bases, with 14 bases between the two germline ends. This CDR3 region has 14 residues. The CDR3 DNA reads TGTGCCAGCAGCAGCTCAGGCCTGGACTACGAGCAGTACTTC. It translates to CASSSSGLDYEQYF. The full variable domain, with the rest looked up from reference TRBV7-9 and TRBJ2-7, is DTGVSQNPRHKITKRGQNVTFRCDPISEHNRLYWYRQTLGQGPEFLTYFQNEAQLEKSRLLSDRFSAERPKGSFSTLEIQRTEQGDSAMYLCASSSSGLDYEQYFGPGTRLTVT.

The chain links TRBV6-5 to TRBJ2-5; 11 bases line up with TRBD1. V dropped 5 bases and J dropped 4; count of bases not matched to a gene: 6. The CDR3 has 15 residues. The germline gives CDR1 MNHEY, CDR2 SVGAGI. CDR3 sequence (DNA): TGTGCCAGCAGTCCGTGGACAGGGGGCGGAGAGACCCAGTACTTC. Translating it yields CASSPWTGGGETQYF.

The chain recombines TRBV10-3 with TRBJ1-2; 7 nucleotides line up with TRBD1. The ends lost 0 bases at V and 5 bases at J; junction bases unmatched: 12. Germline CDR1 ENHRY, CDR2 SYGVKD. The CDR3 runs to 17 residues. CDR3 DNA sequence: TGTGCCATCAGTGAGTCGGGGGAGGAACAGGGGCCTTATGGCTACACCTTC. It encodes CAISESGEEQGPYGYTF.

The chain links TRBV6-5 to TRBJ2-1; D is unresolved. V dropped 2 bases and J dropped 5 bases, with 7 bases sitting between them. This CDR3 is 13 amino acids long. The V gene's germline CDR1 is MNHEY and CDR2 SVGAGI. CDR3 DNA: TGTGCCAGCAGTTACCCTGGAAACAATGAGCAGTTCTTC. This gives the protein CASSYPGNNEQFF.

The gene calls are TRBV7-9 and TRBJ2-2; no reliable D call. CDR1 is SEHNR and CDR2 is FQNEAQ in the germline V gene (reference sequence). With 1 base removed from V and 2 bases from J, the gap between germline ends came to 8 bases. This CDR3 region has 15 residues. The CDR3 sequence: CASSLVSSNTGELFF. DNA of the CDR3: TGTGCCAGCAGCTTAGTGTCCAGTAACACCGGGGAGCTGTTTTTT.

This chain links TRBV5-1 with TRBJ2-3; 8 bases agree with TRBD2. The CDR3 loop spans 15 amino acids. CDR1 and CDR2 (germline): SGHRS, YFSETQ. The junction had 10 bases not matched to a gene; V was cut back by 9 bases and J by 1 base. The CDR3 is CATRGPREGTDTQYF. The CDR3 DNA reads TGCGCCACCAGAGGACCGCGGGAGGGCACAGATACGCAGTATTTT.

The chain couples TRBV19 to TRBJ1-3; D call uncertain. Germline V CDR1 and CDR2: LNHDA, SQIVND (reference sequence). V lost 0 bases to trimming and J lost 2 bases, with 8 bases between them. There are 15 residues in the CDR3. This chain's CDR3 is CASSIDLQTGNTIYF. The CDR3, as DNA: TGTGCCAGTAGTATAGATCTCCAGACTGGAAACACCATATATTTT.

This chain joins TRBV2 and TRBJ2-3; 7 bases are a match to TRBD2. Looked up from germline, CDR1 is SNHLY and CDR2 is FYNNEI. After removal of 5 bases from V and 0 bases from J, the junction contained 8 bases not matched to a gene. This CDR3 has 16 amino acids. CDR3 in amino acids: CASSLAGALSTDTQYF. The CDR3 DNA reads TGTGCCAGCAGTTTGGCGGGAGCCCTTAGCACAGATACGCAGTATTTT.

J is TRBJ2-2 and V is TRBV5-1; TRBD1 matches 7 bases. This CDR3 is 15 amino acids long. The trim removed 4 bases at V and 6 bases at J, leaving 9 bases unmatched. Germline V gene data show CDR1 as SGHRS and CDR2 as YFSETQ. The CDR3, as DNA: TGCGCCAGCAGCGCCGGGACAGAGGGACCCGGGGAGCTGTTTTTT. Translation: CASSAGTEGPGELFF.

This rearrangement joins TRBV20-1 to TRBJ1-6; no definite D call. Germline V CDR1 and CDR2: DFQATT, SNEGSKA (reference sequence). This CDR3 comprises 11 residues. Trimming took 6 bases from V and 9 from J, leaving 9 bases between them. CDR3 nucleotides: TGCAGTGCCGAGAAGCTTTCACCCCTCCACTTT. It yields the protein CSAEKLSPLHF.

The chain combines TRBV5-1 with TRBJ2-1, with D perhaps TRBD2 (5 bases). CDR3 length equals 13 residues. The V gene's germline CDR1 is SGHRS and CDR2 YFSETQ. V was shortened by 4 bases and J by 9 bases, with 14 bases between the two germline ends. Written as DNA, the CDR3 is TGCGCCAGCAGCGTTAGCTGGGGAGTTGAGCAGTTCTTC. Its translation is CASSVSWGVEQFF.

The rearrangement uses TRBV7-3 and TRBJ1-1; D gene unclear. V lost 5 bases, J lost 1 base, and 8 bases lay in between. Per germline, CDR1 SGHTA and CDR2 FQGTGA. This CDR3 spans 13 amino acids. This CDR3 reads CASSTAGNTEAFF. Written as DNA, the CDR3 is TGTGCCAGCAGCACCGCAGGGAACACTGAAGCTTTCTTT.

This sequence joins TRBV2 and TRBJ2-7; 10 bases line up with TRBD1. The germline V gene has CDR1 SNHLY and CDR2 FYNNEI. After removal of 6 bases from V and 7 bases from J, the junction contained 9 bases not matched to a gene. The CDR3 is 14 amino acids. CDR3 amino acids: CASRVGTGEREQYF. The DNA for the CDR3 is TGTGCCAGCAGGGTAGGGACAGGGGAACGTGAGCAGTACTTC.

This clone has just a few counts. This chain joins TRBV19 and TRBJ2-2; D is possibly TRBD2 (6 bases). The CDR3 consists of 16 residues. Germline V CDR1 and CDR2: LNHDA, SQIVND (reference sequence). Trimming pared 9 bases from V and 3 bases from J, leaving 20 bases between. This CDR3 reads CASGKRAGGDTGELFF. The CDR3 bases are TGTGCCAGCGGAAAGAGAGCGGGCGGGGACACCGGGGAGCTGTTTTTT.

V is TRBV29-1 and J is TRBJ2-5; TRBD2 aligns across 9 bases. Judging by the DNA end, TRBJ2-7 fits better; the J call may be wrong. This CDR3 region has 13 residues. Germline V CDR1 and CDR2: SQVTM, ANQGSEA. For the CDR3, the DNA is TGCAGCGTTGACCGAGCGGGAGGATCCGAGCAGTACTTC. This encodes CSVDRAGGSEQYF.

The gene calls are TRBV6-1 and TRBJ2-5, with 10 bases fitting TRBD2. The CDR3 covers 13 residues. Germline CDR1 is MNHNS and CDR2 is SASEGT. V lost 10 bases and J lost 3; bases outside the gene matches: 5. In nucleotides, the CDR3 is TGTGCCACCCGGACTAGCGGCAAAGAGACCCAGTACTTC. It encodes CATRTSGKETQYF.

This clone was found a few times. The rearrangement joins TRBV6-1 to TRBJ2-7; the D gene is possibly TRBD2 (5 bases). This CDR3 has 13 amino acids. Germline V gene sequence: CDR1 MNHNS, CDR2 SASEGT. V was trimmed by 7 bases and J by 0 bases, leaving 10 bases between them. CDR3 sequence reads: CASTPSSSYEQYF. CDR3 nucleotides: TGTGCCAGCACCCCTAGCAGCTCCTACGAGCAGTACTTC.

The gene calls are TRBV18 and TRBJ2-2; no reliable D call. V lost 5 bases, J lost 1 base, and 8 bases lay in between. In germline, CDR1 is KGHSH, CDR2 LQKENI. The length of the CDR3 is 14 residues. The CDR3 nucleotides read TGTGCCAGCTCAAACATTAAGAACACCGGGGAGCTGTTTTTT. This codes for CASSNIKNTGELFF.

The V call is TRBV5-1, the J call TRBJ2-5; D remains ambiguous. The CDR3 has 15 residues. Trimming removed 4 bases at V and 1 base at J, with 14 bases between. Per germline, CDR1 SGHRS and CDR2 YFSETQ. The CDR3, as DNA: TGCGCCAGCAGCGCCGTCTCCGCGGCCCAAGAGACCCAGTACTTC. Its translation: CASSAVSAAQETQYF.

This clone was found many times. This rearrangement joins TRBV30 to TRBJ1-5, with D maybe TRBD1 (5 bases). Germline-derived CDR1 and CDR2 are GTSNPN and SVGIG (reference sequence). The CDR3 is 13 amino acids. Trimming removed 0 bases from V and 6 bases from J, with 9 bases in between. DNA of the CDR3: TGTGCCTGGAGTGTAGGGGAAAGTCAGCCCCAGCATTTT. This translates into CAWSVGESQPQHF.

V is TRBV30 and J is TRBJ1-1, with 7 nucleotides matching TRBD1. The CDR3 runs to 13 residues. J gave up 1 base and V 7 bases, and 6 bases lay outside the gene matches. Per germline, CDR1 GTSNPN and CDR2 SVGIG (reference sequence). The CDR3 is CASNRGGNTEAFF. The CDR3 coding sequence is TGTGCCTCCAACAGGGGCGGGAACACTGAAGCTTTCTTT.

With regard to this clone: A much bigger clone sits one base away, suggesting this may be a read error. This same CDR3 is encoded by further DNA sequences in the sample. The chain is built from TRBV5-1 and TRBJ2-2, with 7 bases identical to TRBD1. This CDR3 spans 15 amino acids. V lost 3 bases to trimming and J lost 1 base; unmatched junction nucleotides: 3. Germline V gene lookup returns CDR1 SGHRS and CDR2 YFSETQ. As DNA, the CDR3 is TGCGCCAGCAGCTCCGGGACAGTGAACACCGGGGAGCTGTTTTTT. This gives the protein CASSSGTVNTGELFF.